A selection of T cell receptor beta chains follows, all from one sample in a study of human T cells and chemical hapten exposure. TCRdb independently ran MiXCR on the RACE reads; one entry per CDR3 protein. The sample shows some 120,000 distinct CDR3 sequences, about 12% of them seen only once. The sequences come from whole blood, collected in connection with sensitization to the hapten diphenylcyclopropenone (DPC). The receptors derive from a woman in her 50s with alopecia areata. Some clones in this sample may be carry-over from other donors' samples. CDR3s include the opening cysteine and the closing phenylalanine or tryptophan. The D gene is left open where the match is weak. Clone size is shown for a subset of rows, as once, few, many or a class of expanded clone.

cdr3_aa: CSVHPGTDTQYF; cdr3_nt: TGCAGCGTCCACCCAGGGACAGATACGCAGTATTTT; clone_size: many; j_call: TRBJ2-3; v_call: TRBV29-1; d_call: NA
cdr3_aa: CASSPTYQETQYF; cdr3_nt: TGTGCCAGCAGCCCTACATACCAAGAGACCCAGTACTTC; clone_size: NA; j_call: TRBJ2-5; v_call: TRBV7-6; d_call: NA
cdr3_aa: CARSHDTDTQYF; cdr3_nt: TGTGCCAGAAGCCACGACACAGATACGCAGTATTTT; clone_size: NA; j_call: TRBJ2-3; v_call: TRBV7-9; d_call: NA
cdr3_aa: CASSKTNRGGANVLTF; cdr3_nt: TGTGCCAGCAGTAAAACAAACAGGGGTGGGGCCAACGTCCTGACTTTC; clone_size: many; j_call: TRBJ2-6; v_call: TRBV6-6; d_call: TRBD1
cdr3_aa: CASSLGQGHTEAFF; cdr3_nt: TGTGCCAGCAGCTTAGGACAGGGACATACTGAAGCTTTCTTT; clone_size: many; j_call: TRBJ1-1; v_call: TRBV7-2; d_call: TRBD1
cdr3_aa: CASSYSGGGYGYTF; cdr3_nt: TGTGCCAGCAGTTACTCAGGGGGTGGCTATGGCTACACCTTC; clone_size: few; j_call: TRBJ1-2; v_call: TRBV6-5; d_call: NA
cdr3_aa: CASSLRVEVTSLF; cdr3_nt: TGTGCCAGCAGCTTAAGGGTCGAGGTAACCTCGCTCTTC; clone_size: few; j_call: TRBJ2-1; v_call: TRBV11-2; d_call: NA
cdr3_aa: CASSLAPKNIQYF; cdr3_nt: TGTGCCAGCAGCTTGGCCCCCAAAAACATTCAGTACTTC; clone_size: NA; j_call: TRBJ2-4; v_call: TRBV7-6; d_call: NA
cdr3_aa: CSARPLAGVSSYNEQFF; cdr3_nt: TGCAGTGCTAGACCACTAGCGGGGGTGAGCTCCTACAATGAGCAGTTCTTC; clone_size: few; j_call: TRBJ2-1; v_call: TRBV20-1; d_call: TRBD2
cdr3_aa: CASSQGGGTGRIYEQYF; cdr3_nt: TGTGCCAGCAGTCAAGGCGGGGGGACAGGGCGTATCTACGAGCAGTACTTC; clone_size: many; j_call: TRBJ2-7; v_call: TRBV27; d_call: NA
cdr3_aa: CASSSTSLSYNEQFF; cdr3_nt: TGTGCCAGCAGCTCGACTAGTTTGTCCTACAATGAGCAGTTCTTC; clone_size: few; j_call: TRBJ2-1; v_call: TRBV6-5; d_call: NA
cdr3_aa: CASSPGTTSDSYQETQYF; cdr3_nt: TGTGCCAGCAGCCCTGGGACTACCAGTGATTCGTACCAAGAGACCCAGTACTTC; clone_size: few; j_call: TRBJ2-5; v_call: TRBV11-3; d_call: TRBD2
cdr3_aa: CASSLEASGYNEQFF; cdr3_nt: TGCGCCAGCAGCTTGGAGGCTAGCGGCTACAATGAGCAGTTCTTC; clone_size: few; j_call: TRBJ2-1; v_call: TRBV5-1; d_call: TRBD2
cdr3_aa: CASTLGTVTEAFF; cdr3_nt: TGTGCCAGCACCCTAGGGACAGTCACTGAAGCTTTCTTT; clone_size: many; j_call: TRBJ1-1; v_call: TRBV11-2; d_call: TRBD1
cdr3_aa: CASSFQGARNGYTF; cdr3_nt: TGCGCCAGCAGCTTCCAGGGGGCGCGTAATGGCTACACCTTC; clone_size: many; j_call: TRBJ1-2; v_call: TRBV5-1; d_call: TRBD1
cdr3_aa: CASSQEGASYEQYF; cdr3_nt: TGTGCCAGCAGCCAAGAAGGAGCCTCCTACGAGCAGTACTTC; clone_size: few; j_call: TRBJ2-7; v_call: TRBV14; d_call: NA
cdr3_aa: CSDKDRLDSYGYTF; cdr3_nt: TGCAGCGACAAAGACAGGTTGGATTCCTATGGCTACACCTTC; clone_size: NA; j_call: TRBJ1-2; v_call: TRBV29-1; d_call: NA
cdr3_aa: CASSLFGGSSGNQPQHF; cdr3_nt: TGTGCCAGCAGCTTATTCGGCGGGAGTTCTGGCAATCAGCCCCAGCATTTT; clone_size: many; j_call: TRBJ1-5; v_call: TRBV7-8; d_call: NA
cdr3_aa: CASSEGGAGQPQHF; cdr3_nt: TGTGCCAGCAGTGAAGGGGGGGCCGGGCAGCCCCAGCATTTT; clone_size: few; j_call: TRBJ1-5; v_call: TRBV25-1; d_call: NA
cdr3_aa: CASSVEADDYEQYF; cdr3_nt: TGTGCCAGCAGCGTAGAAGCCGACGACTACGAGCAGTACTTC; clone_size: few; j_call: TRBJ2-7; v_call: TRBV9; d_call: NA
cdr3_aa: CASSQGDRVGNTIYF; cdr3_nt: TGTGCCAGCAGCCAAGGGGACAGGGTTGGAAACACCATATATTTT; clone_size: many; j_call: TRBJ1-3; v_call: TRBV4-2; d_call: TRBD1
cdr3_aa: CASSQDAGVGDYTF; cdr3_nt: TGCGCCAGCAGCCAAGATGCAGGGGTCGGGGACTACACCTTC; clone_size: many; j_call: TRBJ1-2; v_call: TRBV4-3; d_call: NA
cdr3_aa: CSVVPGQSYEQYF; cdr3_nt: TGCAGCGTCGTCCCGGGACAGAGCTACGAGCAGTACTTC; clone_size: few; j_call: TRBJ2-7; v_call: TRBV29-1; d_call: TRBD1
cdr3_aa: CASSLRGFVGSNQPQHF; cdr3_nt: TGTGCCAGCAGTTTGAGGGGGTTCGTCGGTAGCAATCAGCCCCAGCATTTT; clone_size: many; j_call: TRBJ1-5; v_call: TRBV12-3/TRBV12-4; d_call: NA
cdr3_aa: CASSSLKRDLLLSSYEQYF; cdr3_nt: TGTGCCAGCAGTTCCCTCAAGCGGGACTTACTCTTATCCTCCTACGAGCAGTACTTC; clone_size: many; j_call: TRBJ2-7; v_call: TRBV28; d_call: TRBD2
cdr3_aa: CASTPSGGASEQYF; cdr3_nt: TGTGCCAGCACCCCTAGCGGGGGGGCGTCCGAGCAGTACTTC; clone_size: NA; j_call: TRBJ2-7; v_call: TRBV6-2/TRBV6-3; d_call: TRBD2
cdr3_aa: CASSPGDRAGSYGYTF; cdr3_nt: TGTGCCAGCAGCCCAGGGGACAGGGCGGGGTCCTATGGCTACACCTTC; clone_size: NA; j_call: TRBJ1-2; v_call: TRBV4-2; d_call: TRBD1
cdr3_aa: CSARWTETYEQYF; cdr3_nt: TGCAGTGCTAGGTGGACGGAGACCTACGAGCAGTACTTC; clone_size: few; j_call: TRBJ2-7; v_call: TRBV20-1; d_call: NA
cdr3_aa: CASSETGGLLGYTF; cdr3_nt: TGTGCCAGCAGTGAAACAGGGGGCTTGCTTGGCTACACCTTC; clone_size: many; j_call: TRBJ1-2; v_call: TRBV2; d_call: TRBD1
cdr3_aa: CSAPGTGKNIQYF; cdr3_nt: TGCAGCGCCCCCGGGACAGGCAAAAACATTCAGTACTTC; clone_size: NA; j_call: TRBJ2-4; v_call: TRBV29-1; d_call: TRBD1